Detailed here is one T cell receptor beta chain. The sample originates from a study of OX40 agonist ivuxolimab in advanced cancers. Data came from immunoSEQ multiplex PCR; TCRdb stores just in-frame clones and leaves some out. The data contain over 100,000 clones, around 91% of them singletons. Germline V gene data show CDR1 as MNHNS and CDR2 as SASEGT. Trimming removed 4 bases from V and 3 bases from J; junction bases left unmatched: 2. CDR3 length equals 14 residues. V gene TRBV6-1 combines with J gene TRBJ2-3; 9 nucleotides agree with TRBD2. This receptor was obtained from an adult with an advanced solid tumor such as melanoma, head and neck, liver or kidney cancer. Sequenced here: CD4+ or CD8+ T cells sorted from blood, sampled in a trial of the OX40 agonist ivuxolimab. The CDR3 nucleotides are TGTGCCAGCAGTGGGAGCGGGGGGACAGATACGCAGTATTTT. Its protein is CASSGSGGTDTQYF.